Below, 6 T cell receptor beta chains from the same sample are listed, as sequenced in a study of T-cell reconstitution after alpha-beta-depleted transplantation in children. A library of TCRbeta sequences, prepared with unique molecular identifiers, was generated. TCRdb analysed the PCR reads with MiXCR anew, one entry per CDR3 protein. The profile shows approximately 240,000 distinct CDR3 sequences, 8.5% to 10% of them singletons. Here the sequenced sample was PBMCs from the stem cell graft donor, taken from the stem cell graft. The receptors were sampled from a human donor who donated a stem cell graft to a child with acute lymphoblastic leukemia.

This chain uses TRBV10-3 with TRBJ2-1, with 7 bases lining up with TRBD2. Germline loops: CDR1 ENHRY, CDR2 SYGVKD. This CDR3 comprises 16 residues. Trimming took 4 bases from V and 9 from J; bases not matched to a gene: 15. CDR3 loop: CAISASTRGWIGEQFF. The CDR3 bases are TGTGCCATCAGTGCTTCAACGCGGGGGTGGATCGGTGAGCAGTTCTTC.

This clonotype was counted many times. The V call is TRBV5-1, the J call TRBJ2-3; TRBD1 matches at 8 bases. V shed 4 bases, J shed 6 bases, and the junction held 13 bases outside the gene matches. This CDR3 contains 16 residues. Germline CDR1 SGHRS, CDR2 YFSETQ. The CDR3, as DNA: TGCGCCAGCAGCGACGGGACAGGCCAAACCATTGATACGCAGTATTTT. This gives the protein CASSDGTGQTIDTQYF.

This clonotype was detected only a few times. The chain combines TRBV6-5 with TRBJ1-2; TRBD1 aligns across 7 bases. Germline CDR1 MNHEY, CDR2 SVGAGI. The J segment lost 7 bases and the V segment lost 7 bases, leaving 6 bases of the junction unmatched. CDR3 size: 12 residues. This CDR3 is CASTTTGSGYTF. Written as DNA, the CDR3 is TGTGCCAGCACCACGACAGGGTCTGGCTACACCTTC.

This clonotype has ten or more counts. This chain joins TRBV10-1 and TRBJ2-1; TRBD2 aligns across 12 bases. The CDR3 totals 14 residues. Germline CDR1 reads WNHNN; CDR2 reads SYGVQD (reference sequence). V lost 3 bases and J lost 14; bases outside the gene matches: 8. CDR3 bases: TGCGCCAGCAGTGAAGGGCTAGCGGGGGGGCCGAAGTTCTTC. Its translation is CASSEGLAGGPKFF.

This clonotype has ten or more counts. The CDR3 region is CASSLAVTGGTEAFF. As DNA, the CDR3 is TGCGCCAGCAGCTTGGCGGTGACAGGGGGCACTGAAGCTTTCTTT. This sequence joins TRBV5-1 and TRBJ1-1; TRBD1 matches 9 bases. The CDR3 has 15 residues. V was clipped by 0 bases and J by 4 bases; unmatched bases: 4. Germline CDR1 SGHRS, CDR2 YFSETQ.

A few counts support this clonotype. The chain joins TRBV7-2 to TRBJ2-2; possibly TRBD1 for D (6 bases). V lost 4 bases to trimming and J lost 3 bases, with 15 bases between them. The length of the CDR3 is 16 residues. The germline V gene encodes CDR1 SGHTA and CDR2 FQGNSA. CDR3 protein: CASSSILGADTGELFF. As DNA, the CDR3 is TGTGCCAGCAGCTCAATACTGGGGGCCGACACCGGGGAGCTGTTTTTT.